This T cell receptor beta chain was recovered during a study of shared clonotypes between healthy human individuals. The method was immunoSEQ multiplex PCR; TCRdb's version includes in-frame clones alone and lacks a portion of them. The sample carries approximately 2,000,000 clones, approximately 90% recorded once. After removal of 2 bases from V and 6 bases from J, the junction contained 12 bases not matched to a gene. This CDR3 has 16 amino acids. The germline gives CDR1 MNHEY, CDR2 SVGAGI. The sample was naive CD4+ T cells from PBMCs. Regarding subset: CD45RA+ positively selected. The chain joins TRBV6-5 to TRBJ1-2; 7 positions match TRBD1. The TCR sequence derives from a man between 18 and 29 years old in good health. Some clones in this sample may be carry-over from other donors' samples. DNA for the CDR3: TGTGCCAGCAGTTACGTGGACAGGCTCGCAGGGGATGGCTACACCTTC. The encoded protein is CASSYVDRLAGDGYTF.